This is a list of T cell receptor beta chains from one sample in a study. Using its own MiXCR run on the 5' RACE reads, TCRdb lists one record per CDR3 protein. The sample yields 45,000 to 55,000 distinct CDR3 sequences, approximately 25% seen once. The specimen was tumor-infiltrating naive CD4+ T cells sorted from the breast tumor. The receptors come from a female donor with breast cancer. Each CDR3 is given with its conserved first and last residue. D genes are given only for firm matches. Clone sizes are given selectively: once, few, many, or a class where the clone is expanded.

TRBJ2-7,TRBV12-3/TRBV12-4,many,NA,CASSFGANYEQYF,TGTGCCAGCAGTTTTGGTGCGAACTACGAGCAGTACTTC
TRBJ1-1,TRBV6-1,NA,NA,CASSERITEAFF,TGTGCCAGCAGCGAACGGATCACTGAAGCTTTCTTT
TRBJ2-7,TRBV28,NA,NA,CASSQTYEQYF,TGTGCCAGCAGTCAAACCTACGAGCAGTACTTC
TRBJ2-7,TRBV9,few,NA,CASARGGLTSYEQYF,TGTGCCAGCGCCAGAGGGGGGCTAACCTCCTACGAGCAGTACTTC
TRBJ1-3,TRBV12-3/TRBV12-4,NA,TRBD1,CASSPDRVSSGNTIYF,TGTGCCAGCAGTCCGGACAGGGTTTCTTCTGGAAACACCATATATTTT
TRBJ2-2,TRBV9,few,NA,CASSPSQTGELFF,TGTGCCAGCAGCCCGAGCCAGACCGGGGAGCTGTTTTTT
TRBJ2-5,TRBV20-1,NA,NA,CSASSGTSLSRQYF,TGCAGTGCGAGCTCCGGGACGTCCTTGTCTCGGCAGTACTTC
TRBJ2-5,TRBV5-1,NA,NA,CASSFGALAGQEAQYF,TGCGCCAGCAGCTTTGGGGCTCTAGCGGGACAGGAGGCCCAGTACTTC
TRBJ2-7,TRBV10-3,many,TRBD1,CAIGQGSNEQYF,TGTGCCATTGGACAGGGTTCTAACGAGCAGTACTTC
TRBJ1-2,TRBV20-1,many,TRBD1,CSARQGAGYGYTF,TGCAGTGCTAGACAGGGGGCTGGCTATGGCTACACCTTC
TRBJ2-1,TRBV4-1,few,NA,CASSQDSLRGVLFF,TGCGCCAGCAGCCAAGATTCCCTCCGGGGCGTCTTGTTCTTC
TRBJ2-3,TRBV7-2,many,TRBD2,CASSLQGGFTDTQYF,TGTGCCAGCAGCTTACAGGGAGGGTTCACAGATACGCAGTATTTT
TRBJ1-6,TRBV28,NA,NA,CARQGLNSPLHF,TGTGCCAGACAGGGTCTCAATTCACCCCTCCACTTT
TRBJ1-1,TRBV7-9,few,NA,CASRSEKRGPGAEAFF,TGTGCCAGCAGGTCAGAAAAAAGGGGACCAGGAGCTGAAGCTTTCTTT
TRBJ1-5,TRBV12-3/TRBV12-4,few,TRBD1,CASSLRSWDRVAGNQPQHF,TGTGCCAGCAGTTTAAGATCTTGGGACAGGGTAGCTGGCAATCAGCCCCAGCATTTT
TRBJ2-2,TRBV12-3/TRBV12-4,many,NA,CASSYDTGELFF,TGTGCCAGCAGTTATGACACCGGGGAGCTGTTTTTT
TRBJ1-1,TRBV10-3,NA,TRBD1,CAISVRDRNTEAFF,TGTGCCATCAGTGTAAGGGACAGGAACACTGAAGCTTTCTTT
TRBJ2-3,TRBV20-1,few,NA,CSARVVSTDTQYF,TGCAGTGCTAGAGTAGTAAGCACAGATACGCAGTATTTT
TRBJ2-3,TRBV7-9,NA,NA,CASSLSGTQGTQYF,TGTGCCAGCAGCTTATCTGGGACTCAAGGTACGCAGTATTTT
TRBJ2-1,TRBV6-5,NA,NA,CASSSPSSYNEQFF,TGTGCCAGCAGTTCGCCTAGCTCCTACAATGAGCAGTTCTTC
TRBJ1-2,TRBV12-3/TRBV12-4,NA,TRBD1,CASSFDRVNYGYTF,TGTGCCAGCAGTTTCGACAGGGTGAATTATGGCTACACCTTC
TRBJ2-5,TRBV6-1,few,TRBD2,CASSPGGNQETQYF,TGTGCCAGCAGTCCGGGGGGGAATCAAGAGACCCAGTACTTC
TRBJ1-1,TRBV2,once,NA,CASTPGGMNTEAFF,TGTGCCAGCACCCCGGGGGGTATGAACACTGAAGCTTTCTTT